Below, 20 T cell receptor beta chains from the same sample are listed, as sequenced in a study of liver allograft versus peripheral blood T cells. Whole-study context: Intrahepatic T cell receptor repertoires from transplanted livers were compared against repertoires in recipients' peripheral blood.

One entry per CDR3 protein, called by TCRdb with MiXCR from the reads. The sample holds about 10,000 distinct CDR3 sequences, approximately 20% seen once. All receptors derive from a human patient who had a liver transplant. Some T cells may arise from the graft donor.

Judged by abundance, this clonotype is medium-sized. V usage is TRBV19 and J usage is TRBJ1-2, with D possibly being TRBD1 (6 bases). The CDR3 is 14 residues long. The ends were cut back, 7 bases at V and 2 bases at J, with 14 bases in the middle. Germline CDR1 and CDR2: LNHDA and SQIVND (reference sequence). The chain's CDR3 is CASTAGDRNYGYTF. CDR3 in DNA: TGTGCCAGTACCGCAGGGGATAGGAACTATGGCTACACCTTC.

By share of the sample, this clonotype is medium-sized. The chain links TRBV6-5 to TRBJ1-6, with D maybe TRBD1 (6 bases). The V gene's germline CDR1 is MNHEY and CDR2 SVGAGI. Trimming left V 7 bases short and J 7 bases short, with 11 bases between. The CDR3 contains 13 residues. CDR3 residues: CASKRTANSPLHF. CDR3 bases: TGTGCCAGCAAGCGGACAGCCAATTCACCCCTCCACTTT.

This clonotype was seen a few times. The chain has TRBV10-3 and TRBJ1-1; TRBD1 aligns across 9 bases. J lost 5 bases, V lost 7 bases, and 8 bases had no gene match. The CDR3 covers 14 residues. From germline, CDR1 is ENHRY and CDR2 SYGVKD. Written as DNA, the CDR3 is TGTGCCATCACCCCGGGACAGGGTAAGACTGAAGCTTTCTTT. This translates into CAITPGQGKTEAFF.

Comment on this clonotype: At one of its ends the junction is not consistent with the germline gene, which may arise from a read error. The CDR3 protein is CARSSRTDHYEQYF. The CDR3 DNA follows: TGTGCCAGAAGTTCCCGGACAGATCACTACGAGCAGTACTTC. This sequence joins TRBV27 and TRBJ2-7, with D perhaps matching TRBD1 (6 bases). Per germline, CDR1 MNHEY and CDR2 SMNVEV (reference sequence). This CDR3 region has 14 residues.

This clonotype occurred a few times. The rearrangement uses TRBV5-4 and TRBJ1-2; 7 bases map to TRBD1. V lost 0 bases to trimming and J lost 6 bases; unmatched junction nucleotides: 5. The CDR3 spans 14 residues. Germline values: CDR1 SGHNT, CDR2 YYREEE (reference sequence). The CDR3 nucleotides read TGTGCCAGCAGCTTGGAACAGGGGTCACATGGCTACACCTTC. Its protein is CASSLEQGSHGYTF.

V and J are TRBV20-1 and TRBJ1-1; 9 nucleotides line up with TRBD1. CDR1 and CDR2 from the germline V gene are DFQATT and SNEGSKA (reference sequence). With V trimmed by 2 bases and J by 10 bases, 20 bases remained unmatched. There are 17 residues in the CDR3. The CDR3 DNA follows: TGCAGTGCTAGACCTAGACAGGGGGGCGCAGTATGGGTCGGAGCTTTCTTT. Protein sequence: CSARPRQGGAVWVGAFF.

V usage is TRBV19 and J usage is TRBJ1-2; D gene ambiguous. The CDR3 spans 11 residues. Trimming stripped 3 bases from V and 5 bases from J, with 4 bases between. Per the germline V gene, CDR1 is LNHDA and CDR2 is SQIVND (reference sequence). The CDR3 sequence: CASSIWYGYTF. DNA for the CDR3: TGTGCCAGTAGTATCTGGTATGGCTACACCTTC.

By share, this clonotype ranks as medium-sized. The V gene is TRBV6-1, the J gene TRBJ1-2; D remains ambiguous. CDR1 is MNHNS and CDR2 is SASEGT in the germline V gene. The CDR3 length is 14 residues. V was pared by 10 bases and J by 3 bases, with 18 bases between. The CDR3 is CAIPKDRDYYGYTF. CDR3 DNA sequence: TGTGCCATCCCCAAAGATAGGGATTACTATGGCTACACCTTC.

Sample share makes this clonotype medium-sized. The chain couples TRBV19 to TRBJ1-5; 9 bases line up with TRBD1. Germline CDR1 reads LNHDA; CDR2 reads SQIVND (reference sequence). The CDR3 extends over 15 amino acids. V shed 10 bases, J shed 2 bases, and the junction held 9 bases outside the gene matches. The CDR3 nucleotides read TGTGCCACTCGAACAGGGGGCGCGGGCAATCAGCCCCAGCATTTT. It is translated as CATRTGGAGNQPQHF.

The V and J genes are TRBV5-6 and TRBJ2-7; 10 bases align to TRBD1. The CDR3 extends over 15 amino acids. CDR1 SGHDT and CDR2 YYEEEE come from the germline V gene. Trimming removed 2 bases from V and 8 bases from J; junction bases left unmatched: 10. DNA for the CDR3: TGTGCCAGCAGCTTTGGACAGGGGGAGGCCGGGAAGCAGTACTTC. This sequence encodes CASSFGQGEAGKQYF. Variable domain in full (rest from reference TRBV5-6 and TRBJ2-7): DAGVTQSPTHLIKTRGQQVTLRCSPKSGHDTVSWYQQALGQGPQFIFQYYEEEERQRGNFPDRFSGHQFPNYSSELNVNALLLGDSALYLCASSFGQGEAGKQYFGPGTRLTVT.

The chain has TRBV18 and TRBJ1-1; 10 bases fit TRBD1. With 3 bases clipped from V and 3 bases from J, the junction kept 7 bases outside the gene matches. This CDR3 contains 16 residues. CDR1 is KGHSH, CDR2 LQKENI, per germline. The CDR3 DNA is TGTGCCAGCTCACCGACAGGGGGCGGTCAGTACACTGAAGCTTTCTTT. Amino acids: CASSPTGGGQYTEAFF.

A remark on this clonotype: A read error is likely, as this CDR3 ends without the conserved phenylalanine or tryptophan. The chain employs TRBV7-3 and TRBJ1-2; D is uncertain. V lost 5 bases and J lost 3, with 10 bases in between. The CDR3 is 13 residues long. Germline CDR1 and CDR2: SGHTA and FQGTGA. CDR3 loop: CASSRRPDYGYTI. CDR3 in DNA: TGTGCCAGCAGCCGAAGGCCTGACTATGGCTACACCATC.

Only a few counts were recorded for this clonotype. The CDR3 coding sequence is TGTGCCAGCAGCTTATCAGGTGCCGTGGGGGGCACTGAAGCTTTCTTT. This translates into CASSLSGAVGGTEAFF. The chain employs TRBV11-2 and TRBJ1-1; tentatively, D is TRBD1 (5 bases). The CDR3 spans 16 residues. The V gene's germline CDR1 is SGHAT and CDR2 FQNNGV. Deletions cut 2 bases from V and 4 bases from J, with 17 bases between. Drawing the rest from reference TRBV11-2 and TRBJ1-1, the complete variable domain is EAGVAQSPRYKIIEKRQSVAFWCNPISGHATLYWYQQILGQGPKLLIQFQNNGVVDDSQLPKDRFSAERLKGVDSTLKIQPAKLEDSAVYLCASSLSGAVGGTEAFFGQGTRLTVV.

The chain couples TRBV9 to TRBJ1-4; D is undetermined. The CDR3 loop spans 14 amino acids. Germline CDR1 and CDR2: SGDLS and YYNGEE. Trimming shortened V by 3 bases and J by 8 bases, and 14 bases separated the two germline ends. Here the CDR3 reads CASSASRVSEKLFF. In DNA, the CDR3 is TGTGCCAGCAGCGCGAGCCGGGTCTCGGAAAAACTGTTTTTT.

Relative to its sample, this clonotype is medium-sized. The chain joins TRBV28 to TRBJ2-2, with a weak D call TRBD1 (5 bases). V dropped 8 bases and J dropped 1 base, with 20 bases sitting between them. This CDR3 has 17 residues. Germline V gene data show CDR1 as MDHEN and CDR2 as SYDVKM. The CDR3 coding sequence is TGTGCCAGCCTTAGGGGCAGGATGAACTTGAACACCGGGGAGCTGTTTTTT. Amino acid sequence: CASLRGRMNLNTGELFF.

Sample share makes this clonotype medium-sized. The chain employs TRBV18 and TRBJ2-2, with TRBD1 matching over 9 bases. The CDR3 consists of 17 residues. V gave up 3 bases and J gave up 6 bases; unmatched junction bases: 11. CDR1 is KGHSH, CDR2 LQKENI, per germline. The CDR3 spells CASSPQDGQGRAGELFF. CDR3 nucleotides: TGTGCCAGCTCACCTCAAGACGGACAGGGGAGGGCCGGGGAGCTGTTTTTT.

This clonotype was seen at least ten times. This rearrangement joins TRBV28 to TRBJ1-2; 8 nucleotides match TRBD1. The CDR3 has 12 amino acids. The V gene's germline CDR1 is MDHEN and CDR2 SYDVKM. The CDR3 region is CAAQGVGYGYTF. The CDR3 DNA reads TGTGCGGCACAGGGGGTTGGATATGGCTACACCTTC.

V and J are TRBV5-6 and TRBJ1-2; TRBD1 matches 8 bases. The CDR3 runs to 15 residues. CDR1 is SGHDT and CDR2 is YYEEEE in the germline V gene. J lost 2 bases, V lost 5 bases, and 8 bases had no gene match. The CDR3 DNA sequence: TGTGCCAGCAGGCCCTGGACAGGGATCAACTATGGCTACACCTTC. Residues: CASRPWTGINYGYTF.

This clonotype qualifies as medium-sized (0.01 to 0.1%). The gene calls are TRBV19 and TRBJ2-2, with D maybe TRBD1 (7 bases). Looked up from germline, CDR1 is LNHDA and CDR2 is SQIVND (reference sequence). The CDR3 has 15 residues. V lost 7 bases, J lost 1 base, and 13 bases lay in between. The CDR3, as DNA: TGTGCCAGTAAGGAGGGGGCGCTGAACACCGGGGAGCTGTTTTTT. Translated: CASKEGALNTGELFF.

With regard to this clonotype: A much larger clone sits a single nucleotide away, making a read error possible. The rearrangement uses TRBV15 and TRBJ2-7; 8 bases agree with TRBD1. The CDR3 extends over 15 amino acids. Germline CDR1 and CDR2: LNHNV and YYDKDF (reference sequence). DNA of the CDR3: TGTGCCACCAGCAGAGGCGGACAGGGACGCAACGAGCAGAACTTC. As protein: CATSRGGQGRNEQNF. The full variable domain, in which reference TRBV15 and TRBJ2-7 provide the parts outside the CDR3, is DAMVIQNPRYQVTQFGKPVTLSCSQTLNHNVMYWYQQKSSQAPKLLFHYYDKDFNNEADTPDNFQSRRPNTSFCFLDIRSPGLGDTAMYLCATSRGGQGRNEQNFGPGTRLTVT.